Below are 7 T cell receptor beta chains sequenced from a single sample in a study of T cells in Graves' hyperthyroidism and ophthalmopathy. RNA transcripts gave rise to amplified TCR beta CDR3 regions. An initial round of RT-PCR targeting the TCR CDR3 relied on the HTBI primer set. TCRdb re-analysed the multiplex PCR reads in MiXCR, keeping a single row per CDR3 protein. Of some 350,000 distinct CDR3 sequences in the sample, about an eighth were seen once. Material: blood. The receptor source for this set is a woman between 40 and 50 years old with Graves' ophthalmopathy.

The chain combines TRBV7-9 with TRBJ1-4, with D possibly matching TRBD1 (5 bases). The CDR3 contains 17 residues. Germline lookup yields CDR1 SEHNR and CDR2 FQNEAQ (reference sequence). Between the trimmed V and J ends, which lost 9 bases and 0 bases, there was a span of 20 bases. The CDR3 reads CASTTRPGTPTNEKLFF. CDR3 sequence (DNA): TGTGCCAGTACCACCCGGCCGGGGACTCCAACTAATGAAAAACTGTTTTTT.

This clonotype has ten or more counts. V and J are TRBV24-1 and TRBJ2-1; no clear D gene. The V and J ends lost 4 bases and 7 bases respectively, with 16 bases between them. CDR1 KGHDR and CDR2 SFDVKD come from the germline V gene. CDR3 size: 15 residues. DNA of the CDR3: TGTGCCACCAGTGACCCAGCAAGTACATGGAATGAGCAGTTCTTC. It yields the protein CATSDPASTWNEQFF.

CDR3 sequence (DNA): TGCAGTCCTTTGAAGGCGGGAGATGCGTGGTACAATGAGCAGTTCTTC. This codes for CSPLKAGDAWYNEQFF. The V gene is TRBV20-1, the J gene TRBJ2-1; TRBD2 aligns across 7 bases. CDR1 and CDR2 from the germline V gene are DFQATT and SNEGSKA (reference sequence). J was trimmed by 4 bases and V by 8 bases; bases with no gene match: 17. This CDR3 contains 16 residues.

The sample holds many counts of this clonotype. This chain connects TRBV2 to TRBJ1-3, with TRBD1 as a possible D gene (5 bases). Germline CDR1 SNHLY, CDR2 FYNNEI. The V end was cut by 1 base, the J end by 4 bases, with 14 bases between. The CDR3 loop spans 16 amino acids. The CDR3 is CASSEERQLRGNTIYF. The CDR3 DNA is TGTGCCAGCAGTGAAGAGCGACAGCTCAGAGGAAACACCATATATTTT. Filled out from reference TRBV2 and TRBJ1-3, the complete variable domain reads EPEVTQTPSHQVTQMGQEVILRCVPISNHLYFYWYRQILGQKVEFLVSFYNNEISEKSEIFDDQFSVERPDGSNFTLKIRSTKLEDSAMYFCASSEERQLRGNTIYFGEGSWLTVV.

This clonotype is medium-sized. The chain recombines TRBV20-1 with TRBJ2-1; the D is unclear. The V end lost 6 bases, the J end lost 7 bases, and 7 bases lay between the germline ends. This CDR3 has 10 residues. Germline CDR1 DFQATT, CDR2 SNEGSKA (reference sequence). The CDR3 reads CSAGHNEQFF. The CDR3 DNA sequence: TGCAGTGCCGGCCATAATGAGCAGTTCTTC.

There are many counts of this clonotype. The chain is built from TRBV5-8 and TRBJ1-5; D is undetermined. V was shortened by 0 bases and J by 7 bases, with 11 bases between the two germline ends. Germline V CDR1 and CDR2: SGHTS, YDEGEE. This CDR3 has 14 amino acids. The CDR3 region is CASSLVIGRQPQHF. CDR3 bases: TGTGCCAGCAGCTTGGTAATAGGGCGGCAGCCCCAGCATTTT.

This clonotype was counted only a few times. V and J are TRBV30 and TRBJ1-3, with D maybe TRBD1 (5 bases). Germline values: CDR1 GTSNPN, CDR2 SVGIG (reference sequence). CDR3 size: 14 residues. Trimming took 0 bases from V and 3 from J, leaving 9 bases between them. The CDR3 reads CAWSVGTLGNTIYF. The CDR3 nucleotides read TGTGCCTGGAGTGTGGGGACTCTTGGAAACACCATATATTTT.